This passage covers 12 T cell receptor beta chains from one sample sequenced in a study of CD4 T cells in relation to SARS-CoV-2 and coronaviruses. TCRdb's table, derived via immunoSEQ multiplex PCR, lists solely in-frame clones and lacks some. The table has around 54,000 clones, roughly nine tenths seen once. The source material was naive CD4+ T cells from PBMCs. Subset noted: naive CD4+ T cells isolated by negative enrichment. These receptors originate from an adult with COVID-19.

The CDR3 DNA is TGTGCCAGCAGCTTGGGGGGACTAGGGAAAGATACGCAGTATTTT. It is translated as CASSLGGLGKDTQYF. The chain recombines TRBV5-4 with TRBJ2-3; 8 nucleotides match TRBD2. CDR3 size: 15 residues. Germline lookup yields CDR1 SGHNT and CDR2 YYREEE (reference sequence). The trim removed 0 bases at V and 5 bases at J, leaving 5 bases unmatched.

V and J are TRBV25-1 and TRBJ2-5, with TRBD2 identical over 11 bases. The CDR3 is made up of 14 amino acids. The junction had 2 bases not matched to a gene; V was cut back by 4 bases and J by 4 bases. Germline-derived CDR1 and CDR2 are MGHDK and SYGVNS. DNA of the CDR3: TGTGCCAGCAGTGTCCTAGCGGGAGGAGAGACCCAGTACTTC. It yields the protein CASSVLAGGETQYF.

V is TRBV10-3 and J is TRBJ2-2; no firm D call. The CDR3 is 11 amino acids. Germline V CDR1 and CDR2: ENHRY, SYGVKD. V lost 10 bases to trimming and J lost 1 base, with 4 bases between them. CDR3 coding DNA: TGTGCCAGCCAGAACACCGGGGAGCTGTTTTTT. Amino acids: CASQNTGELFF.

CDR3 DNA: TGTGCCAGCAGCTTAAGTTCTAGGCGGGGAAGCACCGGGGAGCTGTTTTTT. Its protein is CASSLSSRRGSTGELFF. The genes are TRBV11-2 and TRBJ2-2, with a tentative D call TRBD2 (6 bases). The CDR3 covers 17 residues. V shed 2 bases and J shed 4 bases, with 17 bases lying between them. Per germline, CDR1 SGHAT and CDR2 FQNNGV.

This clone was seen only a few times. J is TRBJ1-2 and V is TRBV5-4; TRBD1 aligns across 8 bases. Germline V lookup: CDR1 SGHNT, CDR2 YYREEE (reference sequence). Trimming at V came to 3 bases and at J to 7 bases, leaving 8 bases not matched to a gene. This CDR3 has 14 residues. As DNA, the CDR3 is TGTGCCAGCAGCTATCTGGACAGGGTCGGTGGCTACACCTTC. This encodes CASSYLDRVGGYTF.

CDR3 in amino acids: CASSLGATGGNEQFF. In DNA form, the CDR3 reads TGCGCCAGCAGCTTGGGGGCCACAGGGGGCAATGAGCAGTTCTTC. The J gene is TRBJ2-1, the V gene TRBV5-1, with 8 bases that match TRBD1. This CDR3 has 15 residues. CDR1 is SGHRS, CDR2 YFSETQ, per germline. The junction had 5 bases not matched to a gene; V was cut back by 0 bases and J by 6 bases.

V usage is TRBV3-1 (or the pseudogene TRBV3-2) and J usage is TRBJ2-7, with TRBD2 matching 10 bases. V shed 1 base and J 5 bases; nucleotides not matched to a gene: 11. This CDR3 comprises 17 residues. CDR1 LGHDT and CDR2 YNNKEL come from the germline V gene (reference sequence). The CDR3 region has the DNA TGTGCCAGCAGCCAAGTAAGGGTCCTAGCGGGAGTGAACGAGCAGTACTTC. Protein: CASSQVRVLAGVNEQYF.

The genes are TRBV6-6 and TRBJ1-1, with D tentatively TRBD1 (5 bases). V dropped 6 bases and J dropped 1 base, with 15 bases sitting between them. The CDR3 is 15 amino acids. Germline lookup yields CDR1 MNHNY and CDR2 SVGAGI (reference sequence). The CDR3 reads CASSLRGRGNTEAFF. DNA for the CDR3: TGTGCCAGCAGCCTCCGGGGGAGGGGGAACACTGAAGCTTTCTTT.

The chain joins TRBV28 to TRBJ1-1; D is unclear. The length of the CDR3 is 15 residues. Germline CDR1 MDHEN, CDR2 SYDVKM. Trimming took 1 base from V and 3 from J, leaving 12 bases between them. In nucleotides, the CDR3 is TGTGCCAGCAGTTTATTATCGGGCCGGGACACTGAAGCTTTCTTT. It codes for CASSLLSGRDTEAFF.

This chain joins TRBV5-8 and TRBJ2-3, with D perhaps matching TRBD1 (5 bases). Germline loops: CDR1 SGHTS, CDR2 YDEGEE. V lost 2 bases, J lost 4 bases, and 14 bases lay in between. The CDR3 extends over 15 amino acids. As DNA, the CDR3 is TGTGCCAGCAGCTTTAAGTGGGGCTCCCCAGATACGCAGTATTTT. Translating it yields CASSFKWGSPDTQYF.

The chain has TRBV6-5 and TRBJ1-5; D gene unclear. Germline CDR1 and CDR2: MNHEY and SVGAGI. The CDR3 totals 13 residues. Trimming stripped 7 bases from V and 3 bases from J, with 10 bases between. Written as DNA, the CDR3 is TGTGCCAGCATGCTGGACCACAATCAGCCCCAGCATTTT. It yields the protein CASMLDHNQPQHF.

The chain is built from TRBV28 and TRBJ2-3; possibly TRBD2 for D (7 bases). V was pared by 3 bases and J by 0 bases, with 19 bases between. CDR3 length equals 18 residues. Per the germline V gene, CDR1 is MDHEN and CDR2 is SYDVKM. This CDR3 reads CASSFSPGEGPSTDTQYF. The CDR3 bases are TGTGCCAGCAGTTTCTCGCCAGGGGAGGGTCCTAGCACAGATACGCAGTATTTT.